The text below deals with one TCR beta chain. Its antigen is not known. Produced via immunoSEQ multiplex PCR; TCRdb's table is partial and in-frame only. This table has about 38,000 clones, about 93% appearing once. The CDR3 covers 13 residues. Germline CDR1 reads MNHNS; CDR2 reads SASEGT. Trimming removed 4 bases at V and 4 bases at J, with 10 bases between. The data are from a study of cytomegalovirus exposure and HLA in healthy donors. Study-wide results and limits: TCR sequences were mostly rare, though some public TCRs occurred in many donors. Among TCR beta chains, those listed as cytomegalovirus-associated numbered about 150. Subsequent analysis revealed that first-cohort TCR clusters tended to co-occur in the 100 to 150 validation repertoires. In vitro confirmation showed a few CMV-associated chains to be CMV antigen specific.

The TCR sequence derives from a man aged 18 to 35 in good health and CMV-seronegative. Sequencing was done on a sample of PBMCs. The chain is built from TRBV6-1 and TRBJ1-2; D perhaps matches TRBD1 (5 bases). CDR3 sequence: CASSVPGRYGYTF. CDR3 sequence (DNA): TGTGCCAGCAGTGTCCCAGGGCGCTATGGCTACACCTTC.